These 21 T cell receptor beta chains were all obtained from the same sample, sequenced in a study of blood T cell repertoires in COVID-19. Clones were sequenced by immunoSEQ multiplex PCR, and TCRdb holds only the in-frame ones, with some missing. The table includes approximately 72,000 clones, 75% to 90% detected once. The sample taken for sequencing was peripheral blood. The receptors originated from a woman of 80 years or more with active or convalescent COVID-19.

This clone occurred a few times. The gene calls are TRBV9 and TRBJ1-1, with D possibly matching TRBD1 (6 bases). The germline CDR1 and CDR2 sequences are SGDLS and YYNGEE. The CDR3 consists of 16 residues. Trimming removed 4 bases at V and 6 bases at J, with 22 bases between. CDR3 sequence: CASSRTSGGGRAEAFF. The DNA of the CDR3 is TGTGCCAGCAGCCGCACATCTGGGGGGGGCAGGGCTGAAGCTTTCTTT.

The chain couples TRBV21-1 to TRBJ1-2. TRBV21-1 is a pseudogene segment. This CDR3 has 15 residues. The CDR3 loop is CASSKKQNGVYGYTF. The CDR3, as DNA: TGTGCCAGCAGCAAAAAACAAAACGGGGTCTATGGCTACACCTTC.

Written as DNA, the CDR3 is TGTGCCAGCAGCCCAACAGCGGAACCCCCCTACGAGCAGTACTTC. Translated: CASSPTAEPPYEQYF. The chain couples TRBV7-2 to TRBJ2-7, with D maybe TRBD2 (5 bases). The germline V gene has CDR1 SGHTA and CDR2 FQGNSA. The CDR3 loop spans 15 amino acids. The ends were cut back, 5 bases at V and 2 bases at J, with 16 bases in the middle.

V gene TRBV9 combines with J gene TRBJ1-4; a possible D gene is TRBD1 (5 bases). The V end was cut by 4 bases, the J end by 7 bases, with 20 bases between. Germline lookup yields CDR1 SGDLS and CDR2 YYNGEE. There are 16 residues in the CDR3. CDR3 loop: CASSPGTPNSGEKLFF. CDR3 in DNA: TGTGCCAGCAGCCCCGGGACCCCTAATAGCGGTGAAAAACTGTTTTTT.

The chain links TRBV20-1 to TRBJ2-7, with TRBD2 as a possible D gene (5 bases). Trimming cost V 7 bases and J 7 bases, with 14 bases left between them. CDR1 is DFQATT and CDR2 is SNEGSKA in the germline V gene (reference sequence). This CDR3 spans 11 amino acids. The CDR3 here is CSVRGTGEQYF. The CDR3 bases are TGCAGTGTTCGGGGTACTGGAGAGCAGTACTTC.

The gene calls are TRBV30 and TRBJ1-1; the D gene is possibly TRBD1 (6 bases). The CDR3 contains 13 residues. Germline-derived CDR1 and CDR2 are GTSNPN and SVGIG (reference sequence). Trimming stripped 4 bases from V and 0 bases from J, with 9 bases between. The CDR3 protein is CAWKTGLNTEAFF. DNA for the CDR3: TGTGCCTGGAAGACAGGACTGAACACTGAAGCTTTCTTT.

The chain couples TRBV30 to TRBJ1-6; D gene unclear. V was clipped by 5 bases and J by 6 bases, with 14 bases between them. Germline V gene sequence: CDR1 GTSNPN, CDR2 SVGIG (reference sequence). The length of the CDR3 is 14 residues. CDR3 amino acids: CAWGRVQINSPLHF. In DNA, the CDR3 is TGTGCCTGGGGCCGGGTTCAGATTAATTCACCCCTCCACTTT.

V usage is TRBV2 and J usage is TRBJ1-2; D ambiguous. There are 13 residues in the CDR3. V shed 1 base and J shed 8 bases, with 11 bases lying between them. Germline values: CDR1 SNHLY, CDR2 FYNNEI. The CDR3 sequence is CASSEDGFGGYTF. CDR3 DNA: TGTGCCAGCAGTGAAGACGGGTTCGGCGGCTACACCTTC.

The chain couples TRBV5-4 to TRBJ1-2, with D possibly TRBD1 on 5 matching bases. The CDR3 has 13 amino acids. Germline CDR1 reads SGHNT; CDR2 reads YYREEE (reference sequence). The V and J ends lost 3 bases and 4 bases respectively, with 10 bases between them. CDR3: CASSWGQSYGYTF. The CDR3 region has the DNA TGTGCCAGCAGCTGGGGCCAGAGCTATGGCTACACCTTC.

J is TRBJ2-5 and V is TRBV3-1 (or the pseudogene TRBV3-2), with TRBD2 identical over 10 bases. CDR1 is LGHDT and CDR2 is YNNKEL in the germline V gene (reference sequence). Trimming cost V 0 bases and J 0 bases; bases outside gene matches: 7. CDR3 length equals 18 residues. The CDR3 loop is CASSQESLAGAYQETQYF. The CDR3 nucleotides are TGTGCCAGCAGCCAAGAAAGTCTAGCGGGGGCGTACCAAGAGACCCAGTACTTC.

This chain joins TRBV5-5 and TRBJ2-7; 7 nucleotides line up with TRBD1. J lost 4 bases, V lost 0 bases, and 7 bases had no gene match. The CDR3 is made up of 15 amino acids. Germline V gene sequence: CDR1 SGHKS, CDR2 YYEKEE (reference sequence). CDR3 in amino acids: CASSLVAGGQYEQYF. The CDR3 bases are TGTGCCAGCAGCTTGGTGGCAGGGGGACAATACGAGCAGTACTTC.

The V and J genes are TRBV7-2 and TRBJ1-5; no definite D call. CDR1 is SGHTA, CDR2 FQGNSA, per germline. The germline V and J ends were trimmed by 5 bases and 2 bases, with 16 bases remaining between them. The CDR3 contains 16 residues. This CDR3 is CASSKEVFSGNQPQHF. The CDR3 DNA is TGTGCCAGCAGCAAGGAGGTCTTTTCGGGCAATCAGCCCCAGCATTTT.

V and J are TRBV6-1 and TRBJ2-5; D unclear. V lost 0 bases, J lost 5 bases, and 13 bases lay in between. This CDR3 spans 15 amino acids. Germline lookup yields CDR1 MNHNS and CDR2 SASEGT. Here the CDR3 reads CASSEAIYNRETQYF. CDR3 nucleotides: TGTGCCAGCAGTGAAGCAATCTATAACCGGGAGACCCAGTACTTC.

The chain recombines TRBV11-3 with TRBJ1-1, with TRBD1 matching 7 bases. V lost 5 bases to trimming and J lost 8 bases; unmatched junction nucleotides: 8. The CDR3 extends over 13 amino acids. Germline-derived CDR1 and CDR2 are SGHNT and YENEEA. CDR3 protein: CASSNRQGSEAFF. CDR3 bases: TGTGCCAGCAGCAACCGACAGGGAAGCGAAGCTTTCTTT.

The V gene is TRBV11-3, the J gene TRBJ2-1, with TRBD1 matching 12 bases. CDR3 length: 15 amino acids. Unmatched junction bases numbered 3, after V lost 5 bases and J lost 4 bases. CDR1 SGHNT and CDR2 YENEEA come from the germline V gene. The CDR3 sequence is CASSGTGGGYNEQFF. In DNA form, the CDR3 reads TGTGCCAGCAGCGGGACAGGGGGCGGGTACAATGAGCAGTTCTTC.

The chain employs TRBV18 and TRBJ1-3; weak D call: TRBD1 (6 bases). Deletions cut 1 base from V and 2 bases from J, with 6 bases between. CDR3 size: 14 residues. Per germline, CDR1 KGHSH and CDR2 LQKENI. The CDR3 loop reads CASSPQGAGNTIYF. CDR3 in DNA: TGTGCCAGCTCACCACAGGGGGCTGGAAACACCATATATTTT.

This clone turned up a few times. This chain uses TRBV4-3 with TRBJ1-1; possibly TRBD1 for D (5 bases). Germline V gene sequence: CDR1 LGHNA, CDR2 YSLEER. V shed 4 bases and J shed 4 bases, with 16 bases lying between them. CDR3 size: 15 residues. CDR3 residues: CASSRGVAWGTEAFF. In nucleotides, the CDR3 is TGCGCCAGCAGCCGGGGGGTTGCCTGGGGCACTGAAGCTTTCTTT.

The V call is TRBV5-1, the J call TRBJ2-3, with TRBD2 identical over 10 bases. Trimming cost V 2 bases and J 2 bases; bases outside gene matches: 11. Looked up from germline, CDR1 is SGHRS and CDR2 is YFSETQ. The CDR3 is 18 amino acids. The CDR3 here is CASSFRLAGALHTDTQYF. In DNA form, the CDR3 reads TGCGCCAGCAGCTTCCGCCTAGCGGGGGCCTTGCACACAGATACGCAGTATTTT.

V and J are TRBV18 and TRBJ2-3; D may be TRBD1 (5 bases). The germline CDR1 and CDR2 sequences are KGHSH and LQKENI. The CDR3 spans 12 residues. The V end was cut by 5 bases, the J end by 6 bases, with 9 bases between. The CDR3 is CASSTGTDTQYF. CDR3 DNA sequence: TGTGCCAGCTCAACAGGTACGGATACGCAGTATTTT.

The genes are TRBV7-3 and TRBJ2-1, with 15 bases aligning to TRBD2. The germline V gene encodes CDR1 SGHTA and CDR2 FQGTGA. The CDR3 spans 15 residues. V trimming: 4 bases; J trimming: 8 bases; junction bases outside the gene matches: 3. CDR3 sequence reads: CASSSRTSGGDEQFF. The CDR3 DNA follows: TGTGCCAGCAGCTCTCGGACTAGCGGGGGGGATGAGCAGTTCTTC.

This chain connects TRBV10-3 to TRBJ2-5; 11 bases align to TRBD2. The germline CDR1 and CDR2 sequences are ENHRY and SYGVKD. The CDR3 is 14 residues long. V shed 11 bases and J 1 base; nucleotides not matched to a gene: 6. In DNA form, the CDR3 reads TGTGCCGCCGGGACTAGCGGAATCCAAGAGACCCAGTACTTC. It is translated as CAAGTSGIQETQYF.